These T cell receptor beta chains were read from a single sample in a study of shared clonotypes between healthy human individuals. Assay: immunoSEQ multiplex PCR; the TCRdb copy retains only in-frame clones and omits some. Of around 550,000 clones listed, about 95% are singletons. Sequencing was done on a sample of naive CD8+ T cells sorted from blood. The receptors come from a woman aged 25 to 39 in good health. CDR3s include the opening cysteine and the closing phenylalanine or tryptophan. Only part of the rows carry a size: once, few, many, or a class if the clone is expanded.

j_gene: TRBJ1-3; abundance: NA; v_gene: TRBV27; CDR3aa: CASSPGGGVNTIYF
j_gene: TRBJ2-7; abundance: NA; v_gene: TRBV25-1; CDR3aa: CASSEWGELGDEQYF
j_gene: TRBJ2-3; abundance: NA; v_gene: TRBV18; CDR3aa: CASSPRETDTQYF
j_gene: TRBJ2-7; abundance: NA; v_gene: TRBV2; CDR3aa: CASSEAYRDGLYEQYF
j_gene: TRBJ2-5; abundance: NA; v_gene: TRBV7-9; CDR3aa: CASSSTSGRAGETQYF
j_gene: TRBJ1-1; abundance: NA; v_gene: TRBV6-5; CDR3aa: CASSYSGITNTEAFF
j_gene: TRBJ2-7; abundance: NA; v_gene: TRBV5-6; CDR3aa: CASSLMQGRSYEQYF
j_gene: TRBJ2-1; abundance: NA; v_gene: TRBV7-9; CDR3aa: CASSLLWDRDYNEQFF
j_gene: TRBJ2-2; abundance: NA; v_gene: TRBV7-9; CDR3aa: CASSPRTSGSITGELFF
j_gene: TRBJ1-3; abundance: NA; v_gene: TRBV7-9; CDR3aa: CASSYLTGGGEGNTIYF
j_gene: NA; abundance: NA; v_gene: TRBV7-8; CDR3aa: CASSSPSRGDNEQYF
j_gene: TRBJ2-7; abundance: NA; v_gene: TRBV6-1; CDR3aa: CASREDIAGEKYEQYF
j_gene: TRBJ2-7; abundance: NA; v_gene: TRBV5-1; CDR3aa: CASSLEGTVYYEQYF
j_gene: TRBJ2-1; abundance: NA; v_gene: TRBV4-1; CDR3aa: CASSQLLAGPDEQFF
j_gene: TRBJ2-7; abundance: NA; v_gene: TRBV2; CDR3aa: CASSERPGQSYEQYF
j_gene: TRBJ2-7; abundance: NA; v_gene: TRBV7-9; CDR3aa: CASSLGVSGDRSSYEQYF
j_gene: TRBJ2-1; abundance: NA; v_gene: TRBV7-2; CDR3aa: CASSLAQVHSFDNEQFF
j_gene: NA; abundance: NA; v_gene: TRBV13; CDR3aa: CASSFSGQGAYEQYF
j_gene: TRBJ1-1; abundance: once; v_gene: TRBV25-1; CDR3aa: CASRTLRGANTEAFF
j_gene: TRBJ1-1; abundance: NA; v_gene: TRBV7-8; CDR3aa: CASSLTENTEAFF
j_gene: TRBJ2-7; abundance: NA; v_gene: TRBV7-9; CDR3aa: CASGDDRYEQYF
j_gene: TRBJ2-7; abundance: NA; v_gene: TRBV6-1; CDR3aa: CATGVWGGSYEQYF
j_gene: TRBJ2-1; abundance: NA; v_gene: TRBV28; CDR3aa: CASIPGAGGPRNEQFF
j_gene: TRBJ1-6; abundance: NA; v_gene: TRBV6-6; CDR3aa: CASRQYTNSPLHF
j_gene: TRBJ2-5; abundance: NA; v_gene: TRBV7-9; CDR3aa: CASSLTAGETQYF
j_gene: TRBJ2-7; abundance: NA; v_gene: TRBV29-1; CDR3aa: CSVQFADRGYEQYF
j_gene: TRBJ2-7; abundance: NA; v_gene: TRBV2; CDR3aa: CASRGLAEQYF
j_gene: TRBJ1-5; abundance: NA; v_gene: TRBV28; CDR3aa: CASSLWVGDQPQHF